Listed below are T cell receptor beta chains from one sample, sequenced in a study of T cell responses to AZD1222 COVID-19 vaccine. Assay used: immunoSEQ multiplex PCR; TCRdb lists only in-frame clones, some missing. The sample includes 90,000 to 150,000 clones, just under 90% of them seen just once. This specimen consisted of peripheral blood, obtained on day 0 of AZD1222 vaccination. These receptor sequences come from an adult in good health. The CDR3 runs from the conserved cysteine through the conserved F or W. The D gene is left open where the match is weak. Not every row has a clone size; where given, it reads once, few, many or a size class.

>TRBJ1-5|few|TRBV28|-
TGTGCCAGCAGTTTATCACGAGTCTCCTATAGCAATCAGCCCCAGCATTTT
CASSLSRVSYSNQPQHF
>TRBJ2-7|-|TRBV21-1|-
TGTGCCAGCAGCAAAGTGGGCGGGCTCAGCTCCTACGAGCAGTACTTC
CASSKVGGLSSYEQYF
>TRBJ2-5|few|TRBV7-2|-
TGTGCCAGCAGCACTTCAGGGTTGGTACAGGAGACCCAGTACTTC
CASSTSGLVQETQYF
>TRBJ1-1|-|TRBV7-8|TRBD1
TGTGCCAGCAGCTTAGCGCGGGACAGCCTAGTAGGGAACACTGAAGCTTTCTTT
CASSLARDSLVGNTEAFF
>TRBJ2-3|few|TRBV9|-
TGTGCCAGCAGCGTAGTAGAAGGTCTAGATACGCAGTATTTT
CASSVVEGLDTQYF
>TRBJ1-6|-|TRBV9|-
TGTGCCAGCAGCGTAGGGGCAGTTAATTCACCCCTCCACTTT
CASSVGAVNSPLHF
>TRBJ1-2|-|TRBV29-1|-
TGCAGCGTTGGGGTTGACTATGGCTACACCTTC
CSVGVDYGYTF
>TRBJ1-5|-|TRBV19|TRBD1
TGTGCCAGTAGTGGCTCCGGGACAGGGGGCACAGGGCGCAATCAGCCCCAGCATTTT
CASSGSGTGGTGRNQPQHF
>TRBJ2-1|-|TRBV7-2|TRBD1
TGTGCCAGCAGCTCCGCCGGGACAGGGAACAATGAGCAGTTCTTC
CASSSAGTGNNEQFF
>TRBJ2-5|-|TRBV5-4|-
TGTGCCAGCAGCTTGGCCATCAGCAAAGAGACCCAGTACTTC
CASSLAISKETQYF
>TRBJ1-5|-|TRBV6-5|TRBD1
TGTGCCAGCAAGACCCAGGGGGCAAGCAATCAGCCCCAGCATTTT
CASKTQGASNQPQHF
>TRBJ2-5|-|TRBV5-6|-
TGTGCCAGCAGCTGGGGACCAGGGGGGGAAGAGACCCAGTACTTC
CASSWGPGGEETQYF
>TRBJ2-4|few|TRBV2|TRBD1
TGTGCCAGCAGTTGGGACAGGGGGTCGGAAAACATTCAGTACTTC
CASSWDRGSENIQYF
>TRBJ1-1|-|TRBV6-5|-
TGTGCCAGCAGTTACCCGACCCTTTGGGGCGACACTGAAGCTTTCTTT
CASSYPTLWGDTEAFF
>TRBJ1-1|-|TRBV11-2|-
TGTGCCAGCGGACCCCGCCTGGGGGCGGGCACTGAAGCTTTCTTT
CASGPRLGAGTEAFF